The sequence of this T cell receptor (beta chain) was determined in a study of technical replicates of blood from a handful of donors. V gave up 4 bases and J gave up 3 bases; unmatched junction bases: 8. From germline, CDR1 is MNHEY and CDR2 SMNVEV (reference sequence). The length of the CDR3 is 15 residues. Repertoires were generated with immunoSEQ multiplex PCR, while TCRdb's copy carries only in-frame clones and drops some. Found here are 50,000 to 65,000 clones, over 90% of them singletons; the top ten hold more than 4%. The origin of this receptor is a human donor in good health. Some clones in this sample may be carry-over from other donors' samples. What was sequenced was PBMCs. V and J are TRBV27 and TRBJ2-7, with TRBD1 identical over 8 bases. DNA for the CDR3: TGTGCCAGCAGTTCTCCTGGGACAGGAGTCTACGAGCAGTACTTC. The encoded protein is CASSSPGTGVYEQYF.